The subject of this entry is one TCR beta chain. What it binds is unknown. This CDR3 is built from 19 residues. This entry comes from a study of T cell responses to AZD1222 COVID-19 vaccine. Findings and limits, study-wide: At study baseline, merely roughly 6 AZD1222 recipients were seropositive. Repertoire sampling happened only post peak T cell response. Researchers report vaccine-associated CD4 TCRs spanning spike, with dominance at 160-218 and 743-854. Donors, mostly white British, included more females; clonal diversity was possibly underestimated.

TCRdb's table, derived via immunoSEQ multiplex PCR, lists solely in-frame clones and lacks some. This sample has about 140,000 clones, with about nine tenths found just once. The rearrangement joins TRBV21-1 to TRBJ2-4; the table assigns TRBD1, which was not confirmed against the DNA. TRBV21-1 represents a pseudogene. The sequences come from peripheral blood, collected on day 0 of AZD1222 vaccination. The TCR originated in an adult in good health. CDR3 sequence (DNA): TGTGCCAGCAGCAGAATTCCAGGGGGAGGACGAGGAGCCAAAAACATTCAGTACTTC. It translates to CASSRIPGGGRGAKNIQYF.